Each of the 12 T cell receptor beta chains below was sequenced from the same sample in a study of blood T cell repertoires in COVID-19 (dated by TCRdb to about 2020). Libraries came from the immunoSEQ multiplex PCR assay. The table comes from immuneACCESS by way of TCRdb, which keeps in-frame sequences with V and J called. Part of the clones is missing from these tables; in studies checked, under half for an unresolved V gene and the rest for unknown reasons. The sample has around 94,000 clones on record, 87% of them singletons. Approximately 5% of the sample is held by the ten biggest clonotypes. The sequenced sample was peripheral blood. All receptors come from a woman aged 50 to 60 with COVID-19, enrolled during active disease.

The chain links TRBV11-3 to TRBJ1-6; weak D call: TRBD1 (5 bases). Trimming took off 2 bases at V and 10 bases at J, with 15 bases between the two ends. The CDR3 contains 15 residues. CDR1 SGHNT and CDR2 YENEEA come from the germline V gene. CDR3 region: CASSLSGDPRSPLHF. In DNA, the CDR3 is TGTGCCAGCAGCTTAAGCGGGGACCCGAGGTCACCCCTCCACTTT.

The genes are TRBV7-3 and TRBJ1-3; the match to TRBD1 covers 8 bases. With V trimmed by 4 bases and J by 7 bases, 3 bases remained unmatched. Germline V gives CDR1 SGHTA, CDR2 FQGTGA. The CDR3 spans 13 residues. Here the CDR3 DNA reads TGTGCCAGCAGCTCAGACAGGGGTAACACCATATATTTT. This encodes CASSSDRGNTIYF.

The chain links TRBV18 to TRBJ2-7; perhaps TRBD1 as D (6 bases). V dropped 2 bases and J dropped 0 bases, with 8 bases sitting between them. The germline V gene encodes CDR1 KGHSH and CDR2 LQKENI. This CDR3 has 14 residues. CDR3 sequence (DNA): TGTGCCAGCTCACCAGGGACAAGCTCCTACGAGCAGTACTTC. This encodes CASSPGTSSYEQYF.

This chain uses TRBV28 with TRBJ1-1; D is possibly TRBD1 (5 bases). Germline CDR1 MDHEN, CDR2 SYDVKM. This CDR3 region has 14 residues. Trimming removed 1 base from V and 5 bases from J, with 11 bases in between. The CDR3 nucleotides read TGTGCCAGCAGTTTATCCGCCGGGGGGACTGAAGCTTTCTTT. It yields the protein CASSLSAGGTEAFF.

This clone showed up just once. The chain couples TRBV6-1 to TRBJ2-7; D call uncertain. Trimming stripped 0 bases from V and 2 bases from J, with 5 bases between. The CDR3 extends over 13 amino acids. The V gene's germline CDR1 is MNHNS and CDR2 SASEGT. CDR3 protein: CASSEAQAYEQYF. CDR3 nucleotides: TGTGCCAGCAGTGAAGCACAAGCCTACGAGCAGTACTTC.

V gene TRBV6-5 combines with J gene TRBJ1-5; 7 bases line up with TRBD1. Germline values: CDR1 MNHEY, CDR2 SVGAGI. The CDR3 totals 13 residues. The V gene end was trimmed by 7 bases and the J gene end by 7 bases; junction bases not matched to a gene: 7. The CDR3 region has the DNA TGTGCCAGCATTGGACAGGCGGGACAGCCCCAGCATTTT. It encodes CASIGQAGQPQHF.

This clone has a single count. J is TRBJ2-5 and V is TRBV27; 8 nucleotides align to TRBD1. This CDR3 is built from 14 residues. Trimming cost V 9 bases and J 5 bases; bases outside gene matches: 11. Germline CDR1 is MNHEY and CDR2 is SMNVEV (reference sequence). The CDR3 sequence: CASSMDREVETQYF. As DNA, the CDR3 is TGTGCCAGTAGCATGGACAGGGAGGTGGAGACCCAGTACTTC.

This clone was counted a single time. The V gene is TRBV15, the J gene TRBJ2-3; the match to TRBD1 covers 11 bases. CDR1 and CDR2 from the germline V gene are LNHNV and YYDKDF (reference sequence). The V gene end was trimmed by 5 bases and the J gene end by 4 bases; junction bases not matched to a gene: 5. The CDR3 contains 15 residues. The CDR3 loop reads CATSGRTGGPDTQYF. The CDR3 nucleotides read TGTGCCACCAGCGGAAGGACAGGGGGCCCAGATACGCAGTATTTT.

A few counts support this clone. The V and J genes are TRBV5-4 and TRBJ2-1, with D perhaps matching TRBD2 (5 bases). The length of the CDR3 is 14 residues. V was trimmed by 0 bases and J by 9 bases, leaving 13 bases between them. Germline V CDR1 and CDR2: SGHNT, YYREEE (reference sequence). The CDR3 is CASSLDYTSVEQFF. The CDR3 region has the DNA TGTGCCAGCAGCTTGGACTACACTAGTGTTGAGCAGTTCTTC.

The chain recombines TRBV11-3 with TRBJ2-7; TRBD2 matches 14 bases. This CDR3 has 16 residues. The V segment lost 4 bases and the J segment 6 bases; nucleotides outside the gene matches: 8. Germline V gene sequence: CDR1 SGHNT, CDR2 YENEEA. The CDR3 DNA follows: TGTGCCAGCAGCTCGGGACTAGCGGGGGCCCCCTCCGAGCAGTACTTC. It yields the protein CASSSGLAGAPSEQYF.

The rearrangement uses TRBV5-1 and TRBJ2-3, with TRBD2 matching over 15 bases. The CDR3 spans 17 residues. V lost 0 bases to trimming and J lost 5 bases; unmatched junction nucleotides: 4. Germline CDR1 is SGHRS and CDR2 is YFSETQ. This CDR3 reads CASSLAPGLAGGDTQYF. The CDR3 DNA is TGCGCCAGCAGCTTGGCCCCGGGACTAGCGGGGGGAGATACGCAGTATTTT.

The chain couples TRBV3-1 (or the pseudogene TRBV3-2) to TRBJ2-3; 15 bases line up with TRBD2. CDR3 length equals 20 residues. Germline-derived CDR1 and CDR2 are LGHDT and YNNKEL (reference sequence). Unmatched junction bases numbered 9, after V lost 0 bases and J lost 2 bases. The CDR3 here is CASSQDSYGTSGGPTDTQYF. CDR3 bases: TGTGCCAGCAGCCAAGATAGTTATGGGACTAGCGGGGGGCCCACAGATACGCAGTATTTT.